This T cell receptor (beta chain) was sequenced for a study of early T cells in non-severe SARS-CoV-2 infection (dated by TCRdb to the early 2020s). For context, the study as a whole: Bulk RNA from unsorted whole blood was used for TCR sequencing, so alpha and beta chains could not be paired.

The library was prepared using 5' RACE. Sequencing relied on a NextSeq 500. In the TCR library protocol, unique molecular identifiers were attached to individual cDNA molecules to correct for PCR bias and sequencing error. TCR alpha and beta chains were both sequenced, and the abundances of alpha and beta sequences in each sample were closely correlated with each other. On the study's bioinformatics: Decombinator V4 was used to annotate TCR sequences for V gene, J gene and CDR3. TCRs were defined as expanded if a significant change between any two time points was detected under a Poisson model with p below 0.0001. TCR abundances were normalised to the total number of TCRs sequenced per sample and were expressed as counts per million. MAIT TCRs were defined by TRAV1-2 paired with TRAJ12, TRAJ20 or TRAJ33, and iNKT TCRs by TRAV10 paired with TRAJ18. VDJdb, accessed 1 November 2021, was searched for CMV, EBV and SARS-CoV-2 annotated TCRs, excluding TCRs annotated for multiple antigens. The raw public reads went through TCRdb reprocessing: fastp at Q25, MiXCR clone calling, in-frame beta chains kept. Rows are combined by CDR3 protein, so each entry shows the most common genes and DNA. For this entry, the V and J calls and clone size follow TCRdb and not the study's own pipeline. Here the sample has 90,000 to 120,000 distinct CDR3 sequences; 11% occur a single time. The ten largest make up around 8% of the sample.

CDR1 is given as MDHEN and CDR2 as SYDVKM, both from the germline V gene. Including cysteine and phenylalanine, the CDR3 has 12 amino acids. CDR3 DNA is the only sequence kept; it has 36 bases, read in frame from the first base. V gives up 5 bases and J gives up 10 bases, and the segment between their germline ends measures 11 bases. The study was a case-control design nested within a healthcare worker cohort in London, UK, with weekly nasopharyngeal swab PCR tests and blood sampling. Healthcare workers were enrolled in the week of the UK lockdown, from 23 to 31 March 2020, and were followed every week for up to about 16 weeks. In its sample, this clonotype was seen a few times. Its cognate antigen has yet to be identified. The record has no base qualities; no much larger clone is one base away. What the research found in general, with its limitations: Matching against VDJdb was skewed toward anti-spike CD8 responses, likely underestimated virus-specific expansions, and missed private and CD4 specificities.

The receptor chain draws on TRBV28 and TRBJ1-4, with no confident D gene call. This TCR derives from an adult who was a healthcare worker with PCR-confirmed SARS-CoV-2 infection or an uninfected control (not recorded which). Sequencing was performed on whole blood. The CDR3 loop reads CASSPNGRKLFF. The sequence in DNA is TGTGCCAGCAGTCCAAACGGGAGAAAACTGTTTTTT.